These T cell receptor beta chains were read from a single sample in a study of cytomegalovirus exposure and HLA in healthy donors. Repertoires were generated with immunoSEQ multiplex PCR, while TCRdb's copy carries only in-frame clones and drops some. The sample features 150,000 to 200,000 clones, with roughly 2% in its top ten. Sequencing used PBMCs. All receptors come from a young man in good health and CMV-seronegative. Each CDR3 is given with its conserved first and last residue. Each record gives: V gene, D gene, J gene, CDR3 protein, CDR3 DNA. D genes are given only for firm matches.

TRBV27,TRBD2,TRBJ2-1,CASSLSAGGGPNEQFF,TGTGCCAGCAGTTTATCCGCGGGGGGCGGTCCCAATGAGCAGTTCTTC
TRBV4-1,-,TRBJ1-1,CASSPAGMNTEAFF,TGCGCCAGCAGCCCGGCAGGGATGAACACTGAAGCTTTCTTT
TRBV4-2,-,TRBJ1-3,CASSPWTLGGRASDTIYF,TGTGCCAGCAGCCCTTGGACGTTAGGTGGCAGGGCGAGTGACACCATATATTTT
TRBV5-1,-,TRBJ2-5,CASKAAARGQETQYF,TGCGCCAGCAAGGCTGCTGCTCGCGGCCAAGAGACCCAGTACTTC
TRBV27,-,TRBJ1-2,CASSSGARGSYGYTF,TGTGCCAGCAGTTCTGGGGCGAGGGGGAGTTATGGCTACACCTTC
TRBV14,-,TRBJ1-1,CASSRAGGNTEAFF,TGTGCCAGCAGCCGGGCGGGAGGGAACACTGAAGCTTTCTTT
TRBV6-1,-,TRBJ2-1,CASSDGHEQFF,TGTGCCAGCAGTGATGGGCATGAGCAGTTCTTC
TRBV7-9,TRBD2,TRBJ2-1,CASSLMKRGNEQFF,TGTGCCAGCAGCTTAATGAAGCGGGGTAATGAGCAGTTCTTC
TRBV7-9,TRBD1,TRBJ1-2,CASSRILQDRGHDYGYTF,TGTGCCAGCAGCCGAATCTTACAGGACAGGGGGCATGACTATGGCTACACCTTC
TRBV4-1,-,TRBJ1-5,CASTYQEGLNQPQHF,TGCGCCAGCACCTACCAGGAGGGGCTCAATCAGCCCCAGCATTTT
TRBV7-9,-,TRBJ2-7,CASSPAGPKADEQYF,TGTGCCAGCAGCCCCGCCGGGCCCAAAGCGGACGAGCAGTACTTC
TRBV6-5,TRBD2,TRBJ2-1,CASTQTSGVYNEQFF,TGTGCCAGCACTCAAACTAGCGGGGTATACAATGAGCAGTTCTTC
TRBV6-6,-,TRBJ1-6,CASSSVVYNSPLHF,TGTGCCAGCAGCAGCGTGGTATATAATTCACCCCTCCACTTT
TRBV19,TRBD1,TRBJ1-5,CATRQGYQPQHF,TGTGCCACCCGACAGGGGTATCAGCCCCAGCATTTT
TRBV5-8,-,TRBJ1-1,CASSPQEGGTEAFF,TGTGCCAGCAGCCCTCAGGAGGGAGGCACTGAAGCTTTCTTT
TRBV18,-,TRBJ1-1,CASSQGRADTEAFF,TGTGCCAGCTCACAAGGCAGGGCGGACACTGAAGCTTTCTTT
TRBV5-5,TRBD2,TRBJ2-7,CASSSRLAGGYEQYF,TGTGCCAGCAGCTCCCGGCTAGCGGGAGGGTACGAGCAGTACTTC
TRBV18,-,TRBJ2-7,CASSPGSGSYEQYF,TGTGCCAGCTCACCGGGAAGCGGCTCCTACGAGCAGTACTTC
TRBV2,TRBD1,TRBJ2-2,CAGRGQGVNTGELFF,TGTGCCGGTCGAGGGCAGGGGGTGAACACCGGGGAGCTGTTTTTT
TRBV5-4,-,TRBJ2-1,CASSWGGPAGGSSYNEQFF,TGTGCCAGCAGCTGGGGCGGGCCAGCGGGTGGTAGCTCCTACAATGAGCAGTTCTTC
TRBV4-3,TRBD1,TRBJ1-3,CASRPGQGGNTIYF,TGCGCCAGCAGACCGGGACAGGGGGGAAACACCATATATTTT
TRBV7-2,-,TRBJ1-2,CASSRDTYGYTF,TGTGCCAGCAGCCGGGACACCTATGGCTACACCTTC
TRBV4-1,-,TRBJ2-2,CASSPHPAGQGELFF,TGCGCCAGCAGCCCCCACCCCGCGGGACAGGGGGAGCTGTTTTTT
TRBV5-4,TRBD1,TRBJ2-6,CASSPTGTGILGANVLTF,TGTGCCAGCAGCCCCACCGGGACAGGGATACTGGGGGCCAACGTCCTGACTTTC
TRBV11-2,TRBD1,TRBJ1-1,CASSLPDRPTEAFF,TGTGCCAGCAGCTTACCGGACAGGCCCACTGAAGCTTTCTTT
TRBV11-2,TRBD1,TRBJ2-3,CASSVPGQGNTDTQYF,TGTGCCAGCAGCGTACCGGGACAGGGAAACACAGATACGCAGTATTTT
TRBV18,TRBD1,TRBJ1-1,CASSPGQVFEAFF,TGTGCCAGCTCACCCGGACAGGTTTTTGAAGCTTTCTTT
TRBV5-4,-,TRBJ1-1,CASSLEANTEAFF,TGTGCCAGCAGCTTGGAAGCGAACACTGAAGCTTTCTTT
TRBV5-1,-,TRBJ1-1,CASSMGVGGSAFF,TGCGCCAGCAGCATGGGGGTGGGTGGGAGCGCTTTCTTT
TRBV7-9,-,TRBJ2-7,CASSLGRGPGIPYEQYF,TGTGCCAGCAGCTTAGGACGCGGGCCAGGTATCCCCTACGAGCAGTACTTC
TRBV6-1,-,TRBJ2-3,CASSEAGDVDTQYF,TGTGCCAGCAGTGAAGCGGGAGATGTAGATACGCAGTATTTT
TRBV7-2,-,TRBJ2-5,CASGPTGHQETQYF,TGTGCCAGCGGTCCCACAGGCCACCAAGAGACCCAGTACTTC
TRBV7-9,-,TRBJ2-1,CASSLAGSSYNEQFF,TGTGCCAGCAGCTTAGCTGGGAGCTCCTACAATGAGCAGTTCTTC
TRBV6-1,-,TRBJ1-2,CASSERIGESYGYTF,TGTGCCAGCAGTGAAAGAATAGGAGAAAGCTATGGCTACACCTTC
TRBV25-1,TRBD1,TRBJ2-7,CASSGPRTGGVEQYF,TGTGCCAGCAGTGGGCCTAGGACAGGGGGGGTCGAGCAGTACTTC
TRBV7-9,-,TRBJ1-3,CASRTSGGSGNTIYF,TGTGCCAGCAGGACGTCGGGGGGCTCTGGAAACACCATATATTTT
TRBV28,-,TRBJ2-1,CASGNNEQFF,TGTGCCAGCGGCAACAATGAGCAGTTCTTC
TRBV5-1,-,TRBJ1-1,CASSWGGGNTEAFF,TGCGCCAGCAGCTGGGGAGGGGGAAACACTGAAGCTTTCTTT
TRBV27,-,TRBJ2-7,CASRKTTGASYEQYF,TGTGCCAGCAGGAAAACGACAGGCGCGTCCTACGAGCAGTACTTC
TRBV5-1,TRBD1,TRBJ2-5,CASSLGQGQQATQYF,TGCGCCAGCAGCTTGGGACAGGGCCAGCAGGCGACCCAGTACTTC
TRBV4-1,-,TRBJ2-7,CASSQELAPTYEQYF,TGCGCCAGCAGCCAAGAGCTAGCGCCAACCTACGAGCAGTACTTC
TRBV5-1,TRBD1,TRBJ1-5,CASSPGTGDQPQHF,TGCGCCAGCAGCCCAGGGACAGGGGATCAGCCCCAGCATTTT
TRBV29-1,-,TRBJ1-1,CSVIGVAGVTEAFF,TGCAGCGTTATTGGCGTCGCCGGGGTCACTGAAGCTTTCTTT
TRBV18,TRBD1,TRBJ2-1,CASSLDRGRFKNEQFF,TGTGCCAGCTCGCTTGACAGGGGGCGCTTCAAGAATGAGCAGTTCTTC
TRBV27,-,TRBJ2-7,CASSLDRDKGEQYF,TGTGCCAGCAGTTTGGATCGAGACAAGGGGGAGCAGTACTTC
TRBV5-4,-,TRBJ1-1,CASSLRGQNTEAFF,TGTGCCAGCAGCTTGAGGGGACAGAACACTGAAGCTTTCTTT
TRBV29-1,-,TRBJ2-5,CSVSTRVETQYF,TGCAGCGTTTCTACGAGAGTGGAGACCCAGTACTTC
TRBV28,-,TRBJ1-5,CASTSESRHQHF,TGTGCCAGCACCTCAGAATCCCGTCACCAGCATTTT